These T cell receptor beta chains were read from a single sample in a study of T cell repertoires in cytomegalovirus infection. TCRdb used MiXCR to reprocess the reads, holding one entry per CDR3 protein. The data show hundreds of thousands of distinct CDR3 sequences, around 24% seen once. The sequenced sample was CD8+ T cells from PBMCs. Receptor source: a human donor in good health (CMV status not recorded). Some clones in this sample may be carry-over from other donors' samples. CDR3s include the opening cysteine and the closing phenylalanine or tryptophan. A D gene is named only where the DNA matches it firmly. Rows may omit the clone size; those that give it use once, few, many or a size class.

>TRBV4-1|-|many|TRBJ1-5
TGCGCCAGCAGCCAAGTTCAGAATCAGCCCCAGCATTTT
CASSQVQNQPQHF
>TRBV20-1|-|-|TRBJ2-1
TGCAGTGCTAGGAGTCTAGCGATCGGGAATGAGCAGTTCTTC
CSARSLAIGNEQFF
>TRBV7-9|TRBD1|-|TRBJ1-5
TGTGCCAGCAGCCAGGGGGGGACCAATCAGCCCCAGCATTTT
CASSQGGTNQPQHF
>TRBV6-2/TRBV6-3|-|-|TRBJ2-2
TGTGCCAGCAGTTATGGGCGCAGGGAGCTGTTTTTT
CASSYGRRELFF
>TRBV3-1|-|few|TRBJ2-1
TGTGCCAGCAGCGGACAGCGGGGCCGATCCTACAATGAGCAGTTCTTC
CASSGQRGRSYNEQFF
>TRBV14|-|-|TRBJ2-5
TGTGCCAGCAGCCAATACCTAGACCAGGAGACCCAGTACTTC
CASSQYLDQETQYF
>TRBV4-1|-|few|TRBJ1-1
TGCGCCAGCAGCCTAACTGCCGCGGGGATGGGTCCTGAAGCTTTCTTT
CASSLTAAGMGPEAFF
>TRBV7-6|-|-|TRBJ2-3
TGTGCCAGCAGCTCCCGAAGGACCACAGATACGCAGTATTTT
CASSSRRTTDTQYF
>TRBV28|TRBD1|-|TRBJ1-5
TGTGCCAGCAGTCCCCCGGGCGGCGGACAGGGCAGCAATCAGCCCCAGCATTTT
CASSPPGGGQGSNQPQHF
>TRBV6-2/TRBV6-3|TRBD1|many|TRBJ2-1
TGTGCCAGCAGTTACCGAACAGGGGTATACAATGAGCAGTTCTTC
CASSYRTGVYNEQFF
>TRBV7-9|TRBD1|few|TRBJ2-1
TGTGCCAGCAGCCCACCGGGACAGGGGACCTACAATGAGCAGTTCTTC
CASSPPGQGTYNEQFF
>TRBV7-2|TRBD2|many|TRBJ2-5
TGTGCCAGCAGCTTAGGGTGGACTAGCGGAGAGGGGGGGTGGGAGACCCAGTACTTC
CASSLGWTSGEGGWETQYF
>TRBV28|TRBD1|few|TRBJ2-3
TGTGCCAGCAGTTGGGACAGGGGAACAGATACGCAGTATTTT
CASSWDRGTDTQYF
>TRBV11-3|TRBD1|few|TRBJ1-2
TGTGCCAGCAGCTTAGACAGGGGGGGACACAAGAACTATGGCTACACCTTC
CASSLDRGGHKNYGYTF
>TRBV19|TRBD1|-|TRBJ1-5
TGTGCCAGTACCCCGTCGCGACAGGGGGCGTCAAAGCAGCCCCAGCATTTT
CASTPSRQGASKQPQHF